This T cell receptor (beta chain) emerged from a study of Graves' ophthalmopathy and Graves' hyperthyroidism. Study-level findings and limits: In predicting ophthalmopathy progression, the model reached 70.59% sensitivity and 72.22% specificity. Most thyroid clonotypes expanded beyond 0.001 frequency were also found in blood.

Transcripts of RNA were the source for amplifying TCR beta CDR3 regions. Scientists carried out first-round RT-PCR using HTBI primers and then a second-round multiplex PCR. TCRdb recomputed calls from the multiplex PCR reads with MiXCR, one row per CDR3 protein. Counted here are about 740,000 distinct CDR3 sequences, approximately 40% occurring once; the ten biggest clones make up 40% to 55%. With 1 base clipped from V and 3 bases from J, the junction kept 1 base outside the gene matches. Germline CDR1 SEHNR, CDR2 FQNEAQ (reference sequence). This CDR3 has 14 amino acids. The sample holds many counts of this clonotype. What it binds is not known. PBMCs stemmed from 10 ml of fresh peripheral blood.

The sequence was obtained from an adult man with Graves' ophthalmopathy. The genes are TRBV7-9 and TRBJ2-7; 9 bases are shared with TRBD2. Sequencing input: peripheral blood. CDR3 in amino acids: CASSLGTSVYEQYF. For the CDR3, the DNA is TGTGCCAGCAGCTTAGGGACTAGCGTCTACGAGCAGTACTTC.